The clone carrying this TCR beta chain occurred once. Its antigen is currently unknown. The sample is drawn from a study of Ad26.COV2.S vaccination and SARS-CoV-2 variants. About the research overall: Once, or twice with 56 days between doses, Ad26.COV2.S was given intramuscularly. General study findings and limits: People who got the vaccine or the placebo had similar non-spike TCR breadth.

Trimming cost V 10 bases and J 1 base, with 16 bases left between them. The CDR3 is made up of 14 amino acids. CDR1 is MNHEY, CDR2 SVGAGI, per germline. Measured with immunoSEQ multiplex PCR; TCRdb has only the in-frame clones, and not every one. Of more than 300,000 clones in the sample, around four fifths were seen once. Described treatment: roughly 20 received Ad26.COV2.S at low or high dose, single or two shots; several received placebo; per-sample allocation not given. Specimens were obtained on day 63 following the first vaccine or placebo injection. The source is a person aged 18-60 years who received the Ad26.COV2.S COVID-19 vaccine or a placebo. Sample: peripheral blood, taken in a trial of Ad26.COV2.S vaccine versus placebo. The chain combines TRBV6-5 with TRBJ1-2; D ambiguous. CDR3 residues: CATRVGYLNYGYTF. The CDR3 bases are TGTGCCACCCGGGTGGGGTATCTTAACTATGGCTACACCTTC.